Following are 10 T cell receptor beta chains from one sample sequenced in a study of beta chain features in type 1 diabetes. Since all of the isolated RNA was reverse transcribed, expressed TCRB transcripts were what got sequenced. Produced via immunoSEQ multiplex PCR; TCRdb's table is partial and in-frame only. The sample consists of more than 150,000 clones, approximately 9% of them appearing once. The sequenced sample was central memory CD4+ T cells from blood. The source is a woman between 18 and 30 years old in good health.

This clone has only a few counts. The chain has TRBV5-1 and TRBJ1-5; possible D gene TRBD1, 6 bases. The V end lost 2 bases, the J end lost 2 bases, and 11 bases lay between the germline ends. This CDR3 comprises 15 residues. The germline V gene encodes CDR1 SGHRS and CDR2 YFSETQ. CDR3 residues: CASSLTGSGNQPQHF. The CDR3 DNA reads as TGCGCCAGCAGCTTAACAGGGTCAGGCAATCAGCCCCAGCATTTT.

CDR3 residues: CAWSEAGMGQPQHF. For the CDR3, the DNA is TGTGCCTGGAGTGAGGCAGGTATGGGTCAGCCCCAGCATTTT. The rearrangement joins TRBV30 to TRBJ1-5; D call uncertain. Germline assignment: CDR1 GTSNPN and CDR2 SVGIG (reference sequence). The CDR3 has 14 residues. V was clipped by 1 base and J by 6 bases, with 13 bases between them.

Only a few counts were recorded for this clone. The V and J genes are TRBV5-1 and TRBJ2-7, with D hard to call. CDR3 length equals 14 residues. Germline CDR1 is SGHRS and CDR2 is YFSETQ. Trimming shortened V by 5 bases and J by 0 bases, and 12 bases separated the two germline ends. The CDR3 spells CASRLDTLSYEQYF. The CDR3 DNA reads TGCGCCAGCAGGCTCGACACGCTCTCCTACGAGCAGTACTTC.

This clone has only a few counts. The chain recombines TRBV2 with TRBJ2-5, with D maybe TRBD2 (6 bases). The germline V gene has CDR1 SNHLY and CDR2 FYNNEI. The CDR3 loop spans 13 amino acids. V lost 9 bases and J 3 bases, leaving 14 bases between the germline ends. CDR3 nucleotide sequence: TGTGCCAGTCTCCGGGGGACCAAAGAGACCCAGTACTTC. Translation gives CASLRGTKETQYF.

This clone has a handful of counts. The DNA for the CDR3 is TGTGCCATCGGCGGCGGTTCCTCTGGGGCCAACGTCCTGACTTTC. Amino acid sequence: CAIGGGSSGANVLTF. The J gene is TRBJ2-6, the V gene TRBV10-3; D unclear. The CDR3 sequence is 15 residues long. Germline-derived CDR1 and CDR2 are ENHRY and SYGVKD. The V end was cut by 8 bases, the J end by 0 bases, with 11 bases between.

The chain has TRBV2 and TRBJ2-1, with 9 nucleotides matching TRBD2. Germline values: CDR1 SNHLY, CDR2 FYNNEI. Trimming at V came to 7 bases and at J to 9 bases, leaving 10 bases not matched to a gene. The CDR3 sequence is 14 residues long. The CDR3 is CASKGGGGRAEQFF. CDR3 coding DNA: TGTGCCAGCAAGGGCGGGGGGGGAAGGGCTGAGCAGTTCTTC.

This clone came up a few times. CDR3 in DNA: TGTGCCAGCAGCCAAGAAGACACGGAGCAGACAAGCTCAGCGGATGGGGGCAATCAGCCCCAGCATTTT. Protein sequence: CASSQEDTEQTSSADGGNQPQHF. This chain joins TRBV14 and TRBJ1-5; D ambiguous. Germline assignment: CDR1 SGHDN and CDR2 FVKESK. Trimming took 0 bases from V and 2 from J, leaving 32 bases between them. This CDR3 comprises 23 residues.

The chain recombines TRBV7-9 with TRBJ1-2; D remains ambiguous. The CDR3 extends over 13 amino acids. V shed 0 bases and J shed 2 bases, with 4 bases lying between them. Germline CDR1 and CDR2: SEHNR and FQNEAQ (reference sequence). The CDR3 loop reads CASSLAANYGYTF. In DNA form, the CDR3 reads TGTGCCAGCAGCTTAGCAGCAAACTATGGCTACACCTTC.

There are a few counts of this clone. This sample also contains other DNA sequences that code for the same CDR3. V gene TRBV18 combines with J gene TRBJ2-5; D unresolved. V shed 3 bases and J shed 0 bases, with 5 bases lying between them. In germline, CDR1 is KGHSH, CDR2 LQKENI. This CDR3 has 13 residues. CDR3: CASSPSYQETQYF. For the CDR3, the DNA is TGTGCCAGCTCACCCTCGTACCAAGAGACCCAGTACTTC. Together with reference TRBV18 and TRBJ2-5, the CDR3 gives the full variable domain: NAGVMQNPRHLVRRRGQEARLRCSPMKGHSHVYWYRQLPEEGLKFMVYLQKENIIDESGMPKERFSAEFPKEGPSILRIQQVVRGDSAAYFCASSPSYQETQYFGPGTRLLVL.

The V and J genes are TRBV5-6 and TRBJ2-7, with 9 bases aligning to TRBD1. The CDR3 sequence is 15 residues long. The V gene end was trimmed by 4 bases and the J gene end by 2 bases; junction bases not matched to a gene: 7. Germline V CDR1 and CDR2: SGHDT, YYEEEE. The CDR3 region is CASSAGDRVTYEQYF. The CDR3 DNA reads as TGTGCCAGCAGCGCGGGGGACAGGGTGACCTACGAGCAGTACTTC.